This T cell receptor (beta chain) was captured in a study of CD8 T cells in Susac syndrome. Whole-study findings and limits: The TCR sequencing and HLA analysis in the study involved a relatively small number of individuals, as the study acknowledged.

Random hexamers primed reverse transcription of about 0.5 to 1 ug RNA. One entry per CDR3 protein results from TCRdb running MiXCR on the immunoSEQ multiplex PCR reads. Of approximately 100,000 distinct CDR3 sequences listed, around 90% were seen once; the top ten hold around 0.15%. Controls matched for sex and age were healthy donors. FACS was used to enrich TEMRA cells, whereas the CD8+ and CD4+ T cells were obtained by negative isolation. Trimming at V came to 4 bases and at J to 0 bases, leaving 11 bases not matched to a gene. CDR3 size: 16 residues. In germline, CDR1 is DFQATT, CDR2 SNEGSKA (reference sequence). This clonotype was found a few times. Its matching antigen is unknown.

This sequence originates from a human donor in good health. The chain carries TRBV20-1 and TRBJ2-7; 8 nucleotides line up with TRBD1. What was sequenced was CD4+ T cells from PBMCs. As DNA, the CDR3 is TGCAGTGCTATGCCAAGGACAGGGAGTTTCTCCTACGAGCAGTACTTC. This encodes CSAMPRTGSFSYEQYF.